The 5 T cell receptor beta chains below come from one sample, sequenced in a study of T-cell reconstitution after alpha-beta-depleted transplantation in children. Preparation of the TCRbeta library used unique molecular identifiers. Each CDR3 protein is one row after TCRdb ran MiXCR on the PCR reads. The sample lists around 580,000 distinct CDR3 sequences; 25% to 30% were seen once. The sample in question was PBMCs, obtained before TCRalphabeta/CD19-depleted stem cell transplant. These receptors all stem from a boy less than two years old with Wiskott-Aldrich syndrome, due to receive a stem cell transplant.

The chain combines TRBV20-1 with TRBJ2-1, with 11 nucleotides matching TRBD2. The CDR3 spans 13 residues. The J segment lost 12 bases and the V segment lost 3 bases, leaving 7 bases of the junction unmatched. Germline V CDR1 and CDR2: DFQATT, SNEGSKA (reference sequence). The CDR3 reads CSARASGRHWQFF. In nucleotides, the CDR3 is TGCAGTGCTAGGGCTAGCGGGAGGCACTGGCAGTTCTTC.

Only one count was recorded for this clonotype. V and J are TRBV20-1 and TRBJ2-1, with 12 nucleotides matching TRBD2. The CDR3 totals 16 residues. CDR1 and CDR2 from the germline V gene are DFQATT and SNEGSKA (reference sequence). V gave up 1 base and J gave up 5 bases; unmatched junction bases: 6. CDR3 residues: CSARGTSGENHNEQFF. In DNA form, the CDR3 reads TGCAGTGCTAGAGGGACTAGCGGGGAGAACCACAATGAGCAGTTCTTC.

The chain links TRBV9 to TRBJ2-6; 8 bases match TRBD1. Germline trimming cut 0 bases from V and 13 bases from J; bases unmatched to any gene: 12. The CDR3 runs to 16 residues. Looked up from germline, CDR1 is SGDLS and CDR2 is YYNGEE. CDR3 in amino acids: CASSVGIGQGARVLTF. The DNA for the CDR3 is TGTGCCAGCAGCGTAGGAATAGGTCAGGGGGCACGGGTCCTGACTTTC.

This rearrangement joins TRBV7-2 to TRBJ2-1; no reliable D call. The V and J ends lost 3 bases and 4 bases respectively, with 10 bases between them. The CDR3 sequence is 14 residues long. Per the germline V gene, CDR1 is SGHTA and CDR2 is FQGNSA. The CDR3 DNA reads as TGTGCCAGCAGCTTCGGACCGACGTACAATGAGCAGTTCTTC. This translates into CASSFGPTYNEQFF.

This clonotype was seen a handful of times. The V call is TRBV20-1, the J call TRBJ2-3, with D unresolved. This CDR3 has 14 residues. Germline V gene data show CDR1 as DFQATT and CDR2 as SNEGSKA (reference sequence). V lost 6 bases, J lost 0 bases, and 13 bases lay in between. The CDR3 spells CSALHSISTDTQYF. In DNA form, the CDR3 reads TGCAGTGCACTACACTCAATTAGCACAGATACGCAGTATTTT.